This entry features one T cell receptor (beta chain) sequence. Its specificity is unknown. The germline CDR1 and CDR2 sequences are MNHNY and SVGAGI (reference sequence). J gave up 1 base and V 8 bases, and 8 bases lay outside the gene matches. This CDR3 region has 16 residues. The sample originates from a study of CD8+ T cells in alopecia areata. Study-wide points: Higher clonality and more expanded CD8+ clones appeared in lesional than normal scalp. Sequenced scalp T cells also include alphabeta T cells resident in normal skin. TCR sharing was clearer in mice than between patients, perhaps partly owing to patient HLA diversity.

The authors extracted RNA and reverse transcribed it into cDNA as the sequencing template. The repertoire was sequenced with immunoSEQ multiplex PCR; TCRdb's copy has only in-frame clones and lacks some. The sample yields roughly 150,000 clones, 50% to 60% seen once. Sequencing was performed on CD4+ T cells sorted from blood. J is TRBJ2-6 and V is TRBV6-6; 7 bases are a match to TRBD2. The receptor was derived from a human donor in good health. Here the CDR3 DNA reads TGTGCCAGCGTCCGAGGGAGGGGTTCTGGGGCCAACGTCCTGACTTTC. Translating it yields CASVRGRGSGANVLTF.